The source of this TCR beta chain is a study of OX40 agonist ivuxolimab in advanced cancers. Study context: Patient treatment consisted of intravenous ivuxolimab administration every 2 weeks at 0.01 to 10 mg/kg. Patients achieving partial responses numbered three: one hepatocellular carcinoma case and two cutaneous melanoma cases. The study, taken as a whole, reports: The study observed clonal expansion of CD4+ and CD8+ blood T cells by week 6 at 0.1 to 3.0 mg/kg. Researchers did not establish what antigens the expanded peripheral T cells target.

Comment on this clone: Its antigen is still unknown.

The data were produced by immunoSEQ multiplex PCR, yet TCRdb's version contains in-frame clones alone and is incomplete. Among around 80,000 clones listed, roughly 86% were seen once. V lost 7 bases to trimming and J lost 0 bases, with 10 bases between them. Germline values: CDR1 MNHNS, CDR2 SASEGT. This CDR3 spans 14 amino acids. The receptor comes from an adult with an advanced solid tumor such as melanoma, head and neck, liver or kidney cancer. Sequenced here: CD4+ or CD8+ T cells sorted from blood, sampled in a trial of the OX40 agonist ivuxolimab. V is TRBV6-1 and J is TRBJ1-5; D is unclear. The CDR3, as DNA: TGTGCCAGCAATGGAGCCATTAGCAATCAGCCCCAGCATTTT. Translating it yields CASNGAISNQPQHF.